The clone carrying this T cell receptor beta chain was counted only a few times. The antigen is undetermined. Rearranged V-D-J TRB sequences were amplified with a mixed TRB-A/B primer pool. TCRdb ran MiXCR on the multiplex PCR reads and lists one entry per CDR3 protein. The sample has about 5,000 distinct CDR3 sequences; around 45% are singletons. This CDR3 is built from 16 residues. Trimming cost V 1 base and J 1 base; bases outside gene matches: 4. From germline, CDR1 is ENHRY and CDR2 SYGVKD. These data originate in a study of T cell repertoires in aging, cancer and after chemotherapy. The wider study: Pre- and post-chemotherapy samples were paired from chronic lymphocytic leukemia patients treated with fludarabine- or bendamustine-based regimens. Study-level findings and limits: Age-matched healthy donors had significantly more diverse, less clonal blood TCR repertoires than untreated cancer patients.

The template was genomic DNA from peripheral blood, not RNA. The genes are TRBV10-3 and TRBJ2-5; 9 bases map to TRBD2. The sample taken for sequencing was blood. The sequence was obtained from a human donor with a blood cancer. The CDR3 DNA sequence: TGTGCCATCAGTGAGTTCTTAGCGGGGGCCCAAGAGACCCAGTACTTC. This translates into CAISEFLAGAQETQYF.